Sequencing of this T cell receptor beta chain was carried out in a study of blood T cells in healthy people across ages. Broader study findings: Donor CMV infection status was unknown, possibly confounding age-related changes in expanded clonotypes. Older age coincided with a roughly linear decline in TCR beta diversity per million T cells. Higher diversity, along with more naive CD4+ cells, distinguished long-lived donors from aged donors.

Caucasian, healthy and from Russia, the donors were aged between about 6 and 90. This CDR3 is built from 13 residues. V was clipped by 5 bases and J by 1 base; unmatched bases: 1. In germline, CDR1 is DFQATT, CDR2 SNEGSKA (reference sequence). Using a J-beta primer mix together with a sample-barcoded 5' primer, a second PCR was run for roughly 6 to 11 cycles. TCRdb re-called the 5' RACE reads through MiXCR, storing one row per CDR3 protein. The sample lists 270,000 or so distinct CDR3 sequences; roughly 26% were seen once. A note on this clonotype: Its antigen is unidentified.

Sequenced material: blood. This TCR came from a woman between 65 and 79 years old in good health. This chain uses TRBV20-1 with TRBJ2-3; 9 bases align to TRBD2. CDR3 sequence: CSARTSGTDTQYF. Written as DNA, the CDR3 is TGCAGTGCTCGGACTAGCGGCACAGATACGCAGTATTTT.